These 21 T cell receptor beta chains share one sample of origin, sequenced in a study of blood T cells in healthy people across ages. It was with a sample-barcoded 5' primer and a J-beta primer mix that a second PCR of about 6 to 12 cycles was run. TCRdb called the 5' RACE reads again in MiXCR, with one record for every CDR3 protein. The table lists roughly 1.4 million distinct CDR3 sequences, roughly 64% of them singletons. Sequenced input: blood. The receptors originated from a man aged 18 to 29 in good health.

On this clonotype: One end of the junction fails to match germline, which may point to a read error. J is TRBJ2-1 and V is TRBV7-7, with D maybe TRBD2 (5 bases). This CDR3 region has 13 residues. The germline V gene has CDR1 SSHAT and CDR2 FNYEAQ (reference sequence). DNA for the CDR3: TGTGCTAGCAGCTTGAGAGGGATTGAAGAGCAGTTCTTC. Translating it yields CASSLRGIEEQFF.

The chain couples TRBV2 to TRBJ1-1; no definite D call. This CDR3 is 10 amino acids long. CDR1 and CDR2 from the germline V gene are SNHLY and FYNNEI. V was clipped by 7 bases and J by 8 bases, with 8 bases between them. CDR3 amino acids: CASNSPEAFF. The CDR3 nucleotides are TGTGCCAGCAACTCACCAGAAGCTTTCTTT.

This clonotype has just one count. The V gene is TRBV7-6, the J gene TRBJ2-7; TRBD1 aligns across 7 bases. The ends lost 6 bases at V and 0 bases at J; junction bases unmatched: 8. Germline-derived CDR1 and CDR2 are SGHVS and FNYEAQ. This CDR3 contains 15 residues. The CDR3 DNA follows: TGTGCCAGCAGTCAAGTCGGGACAGCCTCCTACGAGCAGTACTTC. It codes for CASSQVGTASYEQYF.

V gene TRBV29-1 combines with J gene TRBJ1-2; 9 bases fit TRBD1. V gave up 7 bases and J gave up 5 bases; unmatched junction bases: 8. The CDR3 is made up of 13 amino acids. CDR1 and CDR2 (germline): SQVTM, ANQGSEA. The CDR3 reads CSAGTGRPYGYTF. CDR3 nucleotide sequence: TGCAGCGCTGGGACAGGGCGTCCGTATGGCTACACCTTC. Full variable domain (outside the CDR3, taken from reference TRBV29-1 and TRBJ1-2): SAVISQKPSRDICQRGTSLTIQCQVDSQVTMMFWYRQQPGQSLTLIATANQGSEATYESGFVIDKFPISRPNLTFSTLTVSNMSPEDSSIYLCSAGTGRPYGYTFGSGTRLTVV.

A single count supports this clonotype. The chain recombines TRBV5-6 with TRBJ1-4, with D maybe TRBD1 (6 bases). Germline-derived CDR1 and CDR2 are SGHDT and YYEEEE. The CDR3 is 15 residues long. V lost 4 bases, J lost 1 base, and 11 bases lay in between. In nucleotides, the CDR3 is TGTGCCAGCAGCCACAGGGTTAGAACTAATGAAAAACTGTTTTTT. Its protein is CASSHRVRTNEKLFF.

This sequence joins TRBV14 and TRBJ2-6, with D unresolved. Germline CDR1 and CDR2: SGHDN and FVKESK. CDR3 length: 15 amino acids. Trimming shortened V by 4 bases and J by 4 bases, and 11 bases separated the two germline ends. CDR3 in DNA: TGTGCCAGCAGCCTCGGTTGGCGGGGGGCCAACGTCCTGACTTTC. This encodes CASSLGWRGANVLTF.

The chain uses TRBV27 and TRBJ2-5; D may match TRBD1 or TRBD2 (6 bases each). Per germline, CDR1 MNHEY and CDR2 SMNVEV (reference sequence). Trimming took off 2 bases at V and 11 bases at J, with 24 bases between the two ends. This CDR3 is built from 16 residues. The DNA for the CDR3 is TGTGCCAGCAGTTTAGCTGCAGGGGACTTAAACAATGAGCAGTACTTC. Its translation: CASSLAAGDLNNEQYF.

The chain couples TRBV20-1 to TRBJ1-1; D not certain. This CDR3 region has 11 residues. Germline values: CDR1 DFQATT, CDR2 SNEGSKA (reference sequence). The V end was cut by 3 bases, the J end by 7 bases, with 9 bases between. The CDR3 DNA sequence: TGCAGTGCTAGGGGCAGAAGTGAAGCTTTCTTT. Its protein is CSARGRSEAFF.

V gene TRBV24-1 combines with J gene TRBJ2-7, with TRBD2 matching 12 bases. V dropped 4 bases and J dropped 7; count of bases not matched to a gene: 7. The CDR3 has 15 amino acids. CDR1 is KGHDR and CDR2 is SFDVKD in the germline V gene. CDR3 region: CATSDRLAGADEQYF. The CDR3 DNA follows: TGTGCCACCAGTGACCGACTAGCGGGAGCCGATGAGCAGTACTTC.

V usage is TRBV20-1 and J usage is TRBJ2-1; weak D call: TRBD1 (5 bases). CDR1 and CDR2 (germline): DFQATT, SNEGSKA (reference sequence). The CDR3 is made up of 17 amino acids. V was trimmed by 0 bases and J by 10 bases, leaving 25 bases between them. The CDR3 DNA sequence: TGCAGTGCTAGAGATGGGGCCAGACTTACAAGCTCCTACGAGCAGTTCTTC. Amino acid sequence: CSARDGARLTSSYEQFF.

The chain recombines TRBV20-1 with TRBJ2-1; D is possibly TRBD1 (5 bases). Trimming removed 0 bases at V and 7 bases at J, with 10 bases between. From germline, CDR1 is DFQATT and CDR2 SNEGSKA (reference sequence). The CDR3 contains 13 residues. The CDR3 DNA reads as TGCAGTGCTAGAGATCGCAGGGTGAATGAGCAGTTCTTC. Encoded protein: CSARDRRVNEQFF.

This clonotype was observed a few times. The genes are TRBV6-6 and TRBJ2-3, with no clear D. Germline assignment: CDR1 MNHNY and CDR2 SVGAGI (reference sequence). This CDR3 is 14 amino acids long. V was shortened by 10 bases and J by 0 bases, with 14 bases between the two germline ends. This chain's CDR3 is CATQTQPSTDTQYF. For the CDR3, the DNA is TGTGCCACCCAAACCCAACCTAGCACAGATACGCAGTATTTT.

This clonotype appeared once. The chain recombines TRBV5-5 with TRBJ1-4; D is uncertain. The CDR3 loop spans 16 amino acids. Germline V gene data show CDR1 as SGHKS and CDR2 as YYEKEE (reference sequence). V was shortened by 4 bases and J by 4 bases, with 17 bases between the two germline ends. The CDR3 bases are TGTGCCAGCAGCGGCCTTGTAGGGTATAGTAATGAAAAACTGTTTTTT. Its translation is CASSGLVGYSNEKLFF.

This clonotype has only a few counts. This chain uses TRBV29-1 with TRBJ2-1, with 11 positions matching TRBD2. With 6 bases clipped from V and 6 bases from J, the junction kept 10 bases outside the gene matches. CDR1 and CDR2 (germline): SQVTM, ANQGSEA. The CDR3 consists of 15 residues. The CDR3 spells CSVPSRLAGGNEQFF. The CDR3 DNA reads TGCAGCGTCCCGTCGCGTCTAGCGGGGGGCAATGAGCAGTTCTTC.

This clonotype was picked up a small number of times. The J gene is TRBJ1-5, the V gene TRBV27; D is ambiguous. The CDR3 runs 14 residues. The V gene's germline CDR1 is MNHEY and CDR2 SMNVEV (reference sequence). The V end lost 5 bases, the J end lost 2 bases, and 10 bases lay between the germline ends. The CDR3, as DNA: TGTGCCAGCAGTCAACATGTAGGCAATCAGCCCCAGCATTTT. Translation: CASSQHVGNQPQHF.

The sample holds many counts of this clonotype. The V and J genes are TRBV29-1 and TRBJ2-2; D uncertain. The V gene lost 4 bases and the J gene lost 0 bases, with 6 bases spanning the gap. CDR3 length: 13 residues. Germline V gene data show CDR1 as SQVTM and CDR2 as ANQGSEA. The CDR3 loop reads CSVAGANTGELFF. The CDR3 DNA follows: TGCAGCGTTGCAGGCGCGAACACCGGGGAGCTGTTTTTT.

This chain uses TRBV4-1 with TRBJ2-5; no clear D gene. The DNA end lines up better with TRBJ2-7; the J call may be wrong. The CDR3 covers 14 residues. The germline gives CDR1 MGHRA, CDR2 YSYEKL. The CDR3 DNA reads as TGCGCCAGCAGCCAAGGCTCTCTAACCTACGAGCAGTACTTC. Encoded protein: CASSQGSLTYEQYF.

The sample holds one count of this clonotype. The chain couples TRBV7-2 to TRBJ2-1; the match to TRBD2 covers 7 bases. This CDR3 spans 15 amino acids. Germline trimming cut 5 bases from V and 0 bases from J; bases unmatched to any gene: 4. Germline V gene data show CDR1 as SGHTA and CDR2 as FQGNSA. The CDR3, as DNA: TGTGCCAGCAGCGGCCGGGACTACTCCTACAATGAGCAGTTCTTC. Its translation is CASSGRDYSYNEQFF. Full variable domain (missing parts from reference TRBV7-2 and TRBJ2-1): GAGVSQSPSNKVTEKGKDVELRCDPISGHTALYWYRQSLGQGLEFLIYFQGNSAPDKSGLPSDRFSAERTGGSVSTLTIQRTQQEDSAVYLCASSGRDYSYNEQFFGPGTRLTVL.

The sample holds a few counts of this clonotype. This sequence joins TRBV29-1 and TRBJ2-5; unclear D gene. Trimming removed 4 bases at V and 5 bases at J, with 14 bases between. This CDR3 has 13 amino acids. Germline assignment: CDR1 SQVTM and CDR2 ANQGSEA. The CDR3 is CSVVAARRETQYF. The CDR3 DNA reads TGCAGCGTTGTGGCAGCCCGGCGGGAGACCCAGTACTTC.

The chain combines TRBV12-3 or TRBV12-4 with TRBJ2-7; unclear D gene. The CDR3 is made up of 15 amino acids. Trimming took 6 bases from V and 0 from J, leaving 15 bases between them. CDR3: CASSWWQASSYEQYF. DNA of the CDR3: TGTGCCAGCAGCTGGTGGCAGGCAAGCTCCTACGAGCAGTACTTC.

In this sample, this clonotype turned up a few times. This chain connects TRBV24-1 to TRBJ2-5, with a possible D match to TRBD1 (6 bases). The V and J ends lost 3 bases and 2 bases respectively, with 9 bases between them. The CDR3 has 14 residues. Germline lookup yields CDR1 KGHDR and CDR2 SFDVKD. CDR3 coding DNA: TGTGCCACCAGTGATCCTGGACAGCAAGAGACCCAGTACTTC. This sequence encodes CATSDPGQQETQYF.